Listed here is a single T cell receptor (beta chain). Its antigen is unknown. No base-level quality is on record; no much larger clone is a single base apart. In the prospective study, participants were 18 to 89 years old, resided in under 30 geographic areas of the United States, and were enrolled through a virtual design. In the prospective study, participants were assigned to cohorts based on the clinical history participants reported in a screening survey and a study questionnaire. Recovered participants in ImmuneRACE Cohort 3 were defined as having two consecutive negative NP/OP PCR tests, clearance from a healthcare professional, or resolution of symptoms. In the prospective study, whole blood, serum and a nasopharyngeal or oropharyngeal swab were collected from each participant by mobile phlebotomists. Participants in the prospective study had the option to provide additional blood draws and questionnaires over a roughly two-month period. Blood samples from the prospective study were shipped frozen or at room temperature prior to DNA extraction.

The sample is drawn from a study of blood T cell repertoires in COVID-19 (dated by TCRdb to 2020 to 2021). About the study as a whole: The collaborator samples originated in the United States, Italy and Spain and spanned the acute and convalescent phases of COVID-19. Where available, HLA class I and class II types were taken from metadata supplied by the sample provider and were not determined by assay-based typing. The dataset comprised deeply sampled blood TCRbeta repertoires from subjects exposed to, actively infected with, or recovered from COVID-19. Samples were obtained from the ongoing ImmuneRACE study (first 160 participants) and from over a thousand subjects provided by 6 global collaborators. The material from the prospective study consisted of cDNA or gDNA derived from T cells, B-cell-depleted T cells, or PBMCs. Nearly every sample came with metadata listing a de-identified subject ID, COVID-19 status, age in years and sex. The repertoires were made available in a free public database intended to serve as a resource for research on the immune response to SARS-CoV-2.

The CDR3 has 15 amino acids, counting the end cysteine and phenylalanine. The only DNA kept is the CDR3, 45 bases in frame from the first base. V loses 5 bases at its end and J loses 2 bases; junction bases beyond the gene matches: 6. From a lookup of the germline V gene, CDR1 and CDR2 are SGHTA and FQGNSA. The immunoSEQ Assay, a bias-controlled multiplex PCR, was used to amplify TCRbeta CDR3 regions from genomic DNA. In the authors' own workflow: Nucleated cell counts per sample were estimated from amplification of reference gene primers within the assay. Sequence reads were collapsed and filtered to measure the absolute abundance of every unique TCRbeta CDR3 rearrangement. For each sample, productive Simpson clonality was calculated as the square root of Simpson's diversity index over productive rearrangements. TCRdb's version of the immuneACCESS table is confined to in-frame rearrangements and falls short of the full clone set. An unresolved V gene accounts for under half of the shortfall where checked; the remainder is of unknown origin. V and J calls and clone size are given by that table; D and trimming were obtained from the DNA. The sample has some 490,000 clones on record, 80% to 90% of them singletons. The ten largest make up roughly 8.5% of the sample.

Findings and caveats that apply to the study as a whole: The amount of clinical and demographic metadata varied by source and participant and was provided uncurated.

The source is a woman in her fifties or sixties who had recovered from COVID-19. Input material: PBMCs or T cells enriched from blood (not recorded which). The V and J genes are TRBV7-2 and TRBJ1-3; 7 bases in between match TRBD1. The nucleotides are TGTGCCAGCAGCCTAAAAGGGGGCGCTGGAAACACCATATATTTT. Protein translation: CASSLKGGAGNTIYF.